A selection of T cell receptor beta chains follows, all from one sample in a study of blood T cells in healthy people across ages. TCRdb used MiXCR to reprocess the 5' RACE reads, holding one entry per CDR3 protein. The profile shows about 1.1 million distinct CDR3 sequences, more than 30% of them singletons. Specimen: blood. These receptors were taken from a man between 18 and 29 years old in good health. Each CDR3 is given with its conserved first and last residue. D genes are given only for firm matches. Clone size is not always given. Where it is, it says once, few, many or a class for expanded clones.

j_call	v_call	clone_size	d_call	cdr3_nt	cdr3_aa
TRBJ2-1	TRBV6-5	.	.	TGTGCCAGCAGTTACTCGAGTTCAGGGGGGTCCTACAATGAGCAGTTCTTC	CASSYSSSGGSYNEQFF
TRBJ1-2	TRBV20-1	.	TRBD1	TGCAGTGCTGGAGATCGCGACAGGGTCTATGGCTACACCTTC	CSAGDRDRVYGYTF
TRBJ1-2	TRBV12-3/TRBV12-4	.	TRBD1	TGTGCCAGCAGTGCCGGGACAGGGTACAGTTACGGCTACACCTTC	CASSAGTGYSYGYTF
TRBJ1-2	TRBV10-3	.	.	TGTGCCATCAGTGGGTACAGGGATAACTATGGCTACACCTTC	CAISGYRDNYGYTF
TRBJ1-1	TRBV28	once	.	TGTGCCAGCAGTTTGTGGCGGGGGACGGGAGACACTGAAGCTTTCTTT	CASSLWRGTGDTEAFF
TRBJ2-5	TRBV20-1	few	.	TGCAGTGCTAGTAAATGGACTGAACCACAAGAGACCCAGTACTTC	CSASKWTEPQETQYF
TRBJ1-1	TRBV10-3	.	.	TGTGCCATCAGTGGCCCCCGGGCAGGCAAAACGGAGGGAATGAACACTGAAGCTTTCTTT	CAISGPRAGKTEGMNTEAFF
TRBJ2-2	TRBV21-1	.	.	TGTGCCAGCAGCCCGAGGAGGGGCTCCGGGGAGCTGTTTTTT	CASSPRRGSGELFF
TRBJ1-5	TRBV7-2	.	.	TGTGCCAGCAGCGGACGGGGGAATAGCAATCAGCCCCAGCATTTT	CASSGRGNSNQPQHF
TRBJ1-5	TRBV11-2	.	.	TGTGCCAGCAGCCCGGGCCGGGACGTCTATAGCAATCAGCCCCAGCATTTT	CASSPGRDVYSNQPQHF
TRBJ2-1	TRBV6-2/TRBV6-3	few	TRBD1	TGTGCCAGCAAAAAGGACAGGGCCTACAATGAGCAGTTCTTC	CASKKDRAYNEQFF
TRBJ2-1	TRBV6-2/TRBV6-3	few	TRBD2	TGTGCCAGCAGTTACGCCAGGACTAGCGATGAGCAGTTCTTC	CASSYARTSDEQFF
TRBJ2-3	TRBV27	few	.	TGTGCCAGCACCCTGACAGGAAGCCCCACAGATACGCAGTATTTT	CASTLTGSPTDTQYF
TRBJ1-5	TRBV6-5	.	.	TGTGCCAGCAGCCCGGTGAGGTATAGCAATCAGCCCCAGCATTTT	CASSPVRYSNQPQHF
TRBJ2-3	TRBV7-2	.	.	TGTACCAGCAGCTTAGGGCCGGGATCCTCCGGGACAGATACGCAGTATTTT	CTSSLGPGSSGTDTQYF
TRBJ1-2	TRBV7-9	.	TRBD1	TGTGCCAGCAGCCCTCGACAGGGAAGCTATGGCTACACCTTC	CASSPRQGSYGYTF
TRBJ1-1	TRBV12-3/TRBV12-4	.	.	TGTGCCAGCACCTTGGGAGTTTCGAAAGCTTTCTTT	CASTLGVSKAFF
TRBJ2-3	TRBV20-1	.	.	TGCAGTGCTAGACCGCTGACTAGCACAGATACGCAGTATTTT	CSARPLTSTDTQYF
TRBJ1-4	TRBV4-1	.	.	TGCGCCAGCAGCCAAGATATTCTCGTCGGGGAAAAACTGTTTTTT	CASSQDILVGEKLFF
TRBJ1-2	TRBV29-1	few	.	TGCAGCGTTGAGCCAGAGACCTATGGCTACACCTTC	CSVEPETYGYTF
TRBJ1-5	TRBV12-3/TRBV12-4	.	.	TGTGCCAGCAGTTTTCAGGGACGCAGCAATCAGCCCCAGCATTTT	CASSFQGRSNQPQHF
TRBJ2-7	TRBV5-1	few	.	TGCGCCAGCAGCTTGGGTAGCGGAAGCTCCTACAATGAGCAGTACTTC	CASSLGSGSSYNEQYF